The 14 T cell receptor beta chains listed next were all sequenced from one sample in a study of T cells expressing NK-cell markers. Following a re-call of the 5' RACE reads, TCRdb has one entry per CDR3 protein and lacks DNA. This sample's clone table lists some 460,000 distinct CDR3 sequences. Sequences were obtained from blood T cells: a sorted CD56 or NKG2C T cell subset, CD4+ or CD8+ T cells, or bulk PBMC T cells (not recorded which). These receptors all come from a woman aged 50 to 60 in good health.

V gene TRBV7-9 combines with J gene TRBJ2-1; TCRdb outputs TRBD1, but without DNA this stays unchecked. The CDR3 contains 15 residues. From germline, CDR1 is SEHNR and CDR2 FQNEAQ (reference sequence). The chain's CDR3 is CASSLGQGVYNEQFF. The full variable domain, rest sourced from reference TRBV7-9 and TRBJ2-1, is DTGVSQNPRHKITKRGQNVTFRCDPISEHNRLYWYRQTLGQGPEFLTYFQNEAQLEKSRLLSDRFSAERPKGSFSTLEIQRTEQGDSAMYLCASSLGQGVYNEQFFGPGTRLTVL.

The V gene is TRBV12-3 or TRBV12-4, the J gene TRBJ1-6; TCRdb designates TRBD1, a call that cannot be tested without DNA. CDR3 length: 16 amino acids. CDR3: CASRAGTGGYNSPLHF.

The chain couples TRBV7-2 to TRBJ2-1; TCRdb names TRBD1, which stays unverified in the absence of DNA. The V gene's germline CDR1 is SGHTA and CDR2 FQGNSA. The CDR3 runs 15 residues. The CDR3 loop is CASSPGQGARDEQFF.

V usage is TRBV7-9 and J usage is TRBJ1-2; with no DNA, the TCRdb D assignment of TRBD1 cannot be verified. Germline CDR1 reads SEHNR; CDR2 reads FQNEAQ (reference sequence). The CDR3 runs 18 residues. The chain's CDR3 is CASSFKGEGGAARYGYTF.

The CDR3 sequence: CASSPGGRGTYNEQFF. The gene calls are TRBV11-3 and TRBJ2-1; TCRdb gives TRBD1 as the D gene, but with no DNA this cannot be confirmed. The CDR3 loop spans 16 amino acids. Per the germline V gene, CDR1 is SGHNT and CDR2 is YENEEA.

CDR3 region: CASSQSRQGGRDTQYF. The V gene is TRBV4-1, the J gene TRBJ2-3; TCRdb calls TRBD1, which cannot be checked without DNA. Germline CDR1 reads MGHRA; CDR2 reads YSYEKL. The CDR3 contains 16 residues.

The chain employs TRBV7-3 and TRBJ2-5; TCRdb indicates TRBD2, and absent DNA this call remains unverified. Germline V gene data show CDR1 as SGHTA and CDR2 as FQGTGA. This CDR3 comprises 13 residues. CDR3 loop: CASSFGVAETQYF.

The V call is TRBV12-3 or TRBV12-4, the J call TRBJ1-1; TCRdb returns TRBD1, unconfirmable since there is no DNA. This CDR3 is 15 amino acids long. Here the CDR3 reads CASSPPGQLNTEAFF.

The CDR3 loop reads CASIGTPVSKLFF. The chain links TRBV5-5 to TRBJ1-4; TCRdb's D call of TRBD1 is untestable without DNA. The V gene's germline CDR1 is SGHKS and CDR2 YYEKEE (reference sequence). The CDR3 has 13 amino acids. Full variable domain (outside the CDR3, taken from reference TRBV5-5 and TRBJ1-4): DAGVTQSPTHLIKTRGQQVTLRCSPISGHKSVSWYQQVLGQGPQFIFQYYEKEERGRGNFPDRFSARQFPNYSSELNVNALLLGDSALYLCASIGTPVSKLFFGSGTQLSVL.

The CDR3 here is CASSREPGLNGYTF. The rearrangement joins TRBV5-1 to TRBJ1-2. CDR1 and CDR2 (germline): SGHRS, YFSETQ. CDR3 length: 14 amino acids.

Judged by frequency, this clonotype is medium-sized. This CDR3 reads CASSRDNSYEQYF. V is TRBV5-1 and J is TRBJ2-7; TCRdb gives TRBD1 as the D gene, but with no DNA this cannot be confirmed. CDR1 SGHRS and CDR2 YFSETQ come from the germline V gene. The CDR3 extends over 13 amino acids.

The rearrangement links TRBV6-5 to TRBJ1-4. The germline V gene has CDR1 MNHEY and CDR2 SVGAGI. This CDR3 contains 15 residues. This chain's CDR3 is CASSLLGATNEKLFF.

This chain joins TRBV5-1 and TRBJ2-4; without DNA, the TCRdb call of TRBD1 cannot be checked. Germline V gives CDR1 SGHRS, CDR2 YFSETQ. This CDR3 has 14 amino acids. The CDR3: CASSQSDRGRRQYF.

The chain has TRBV24-1 and TRBJ1-1; TCRdb lists TRBD1, though no DNA is available to test this call. Germline V gives CDR1 KGHDR, CDR2 SFDVKD. There are 13 residues in the CDR3. This chain's CDR3 is CATSGVGDTEAFF.